This entry lists 27 T cell receptor beta chains sequenced from one sample in a study of T-cell reconstitution after alpha-beta-depleted transplantation in children. Preparation of the TCRbeta library used unique molecular identifiers. In TCRdb, the PCR reads were re-called with MiXCR into one record per CDR3 protein. Here the sample spans 300,000 to 400,000 distinct CDR3 sequences, about 14% being singletons. Sample: PBMCs, taken from the stem cell graft. These receptors all stem from a human donor who donated a stem cell graft to a child with Fanconi anemia.

This clonotype has at least ten counts. The V and J genes are TRBV9 and TRBJ2-1, with D hard to call. Germline-derived CDR1 and CDR2 are SGDLS and YYNGEE. V was clipped by 0 bases and J by 0 bases, with 10 bases between them. The CDR3 runs 16 residues. In DNA form, the CDR3 reads TGTGCCAGCAGCGTAGGAGCTGACCCCTCCTACAATGAGCAGTTCTTC. This translates into CASSVGADPSYNEQFF.

This clonotype was counted at least ten times. The chain carries TRBV4-3 and TRBJ2-5; TRBD2 agrees at 10 bases. Trimming took 3 bases from V and 5 from J; bases not matched to a gene: 9. CDR3 length equals 16 residues. CDR1 and CDR2 from the germline V gene are LGHNA and YSLEER. The CDR3 region has the DNA TGCGCCAGCAGCCACTGGGAGCGGGGGGGCGTGGAGACCCAGTACTTC. Protein: CASSHWERGGVETQYF.

This clonotype was counted ten times or more. J is TRBJ2-2 and V is TRBV29-1, with a weak D call TRBD1 (5 bases). Trimming took off 4 bases at V and 0 bases at J, with 9 bases between the two ends. CDR3 size: 14 residues. Germline V lookup: CDR1 SQVTM, CDR2 ANQGSEA. CDR3 sequence (DNA): TGCAGCGTTGGAACAGGAACGAACACCGGGGAGCTGTTTTTT. It translates to CSVGTGTNTGELFF.

This clonotype was counted a few times. The chain is built from TRBV7-9 and TRBJ1-1, with D possibly TRBD1 on 5 matching bases. V gave up 0 bases and J gave up 1 base, with 15 bases separating them. CDR1 SEHNR and CDR2 FQNEAQ come from the germline V gene (reference sequence). The CDR3 sequence is 17 residues long. The CDR3 is CASSLARAYRRNTEAFF. Written as DNA, the CDR3 is TGTGCCAGCAGCTTAGCTCGGGCCTACAGGAGGAACACTGAAGCTTTCTTT. The full variable domain, with the rest looked up from reference TRBV7-9 and TRBJ1-1, is DTGVSQNPRHKITKRGQNVTFRCDPISEHNRLYWYRQTLGQGPEFLTYFQNEAQLEKSRLLSDRFSAERPKGSFSTLEIQRTEQGDSAMYLCASSLARAYRRNTEAFFGQGTRLTVV.

This clonotype was seen many times. This rearrangement joins TRBV28 to TRBJ1-4; 7 nucleotides match TRBD1. The trim removed 5 bases at V and 8 bases at J, leaving 11 bases unmatched. The CDR3 has 15 amino acids. Germline V lookup: CDR1 MDHEN, CDR2 SYDVKM. The CDR3 spells CASSLGQHRGEKLFF. The CDR3 nucleotides are TGTGCCAGCAGTCTGGGACAGCACCGAGGGGAAAAACTGTTTTTT.

This rearrangement joins TRBV4-3 to TRBJ1-2; a possible D gene is TRBD1 (5 bases). Trimming stripped 1 base from V and 7 bases from J, with 19 bases between. This CDR3 has 16 residues. Germline V lookup: CDR1 LGHNA, CDR2 YSLEER. The DNA for the CDR3 is TGCGCCAGCAGCCAAGTCGGGACTCACCCCGCAGGTGGCTACACCTTC. It encodes CASSQVGTHPAGGYTF.

V usage is TRBV27 and J usage is TRBJ1-1; D possibly corresponds to TRBD1 (6 bases). Trimming pared 4 bases from V and 3 bases from J, leaving 12 bases between. Germline CDR1 reads MNHEY; CDR2 reads SMNVEV (reference sequence). The CDR3 extends over 14 amino acids. CDR3 nucleotide sequence: TGTGCCAGCAGTTATGGAACAGGGCACACTGAAGCTTTCTTT. It yields the protein CASSYGTGHTEAFF.

This clonotype showed up just a few times. The V call is TRBV12-3 or TRBV12-4, the J call TRBJ1-1; no clear D gene. CDR3 size: 15 residues. The V gene lost 5 bases and the J gene lost 3 bases, with 16 bases spanning the gap. The CDR3 coding sequence is TGTGCCAGCAGTCTAAACGTTGGGTTGGACACTGAAGCTTTCTTT. This sequence encodes CASSLNVGLDTEAFF.

The J gene is TRBJ1-2, the V gene TRBV6-2 or TRBV6-3, with D possibly being TRBD1 (5 bases). Trimming took 2 bases from V and 8 from J, leaving 9 bases between them. In germline, CDR1 is MNHEY, CDR2 SVGEGT. The CDR3 consists of 12 residues. CDR3 DNA: TGTGCCAGCAGTTACGAAGGGGACGGCTACACCTTC. This gives the protein CASSYEGDGYTF.

Ten or more counts support this clonotype. The chain is built from TRBV7-9 and TRBJ1-1, with 8 nucleotides matching TRBD1. There are 12 residues in the CDR3. Looked up from germline, CDR1 is SEHNR and CDR2 is FQNEAQ (reference sequence). Unmatched junction bases numbered 5, after V lost 6 bases and J lost 8 bases. Written as DNA, the CDR3 is TGTGCCAGCAGGGACAGGGCAACCGAAGCTTTCTTT. It yields the protein CASRDRATEAFF.

This clonotype was detected many times. V gene TRBV25-1 combines with J gene TRBJ2-1; no reliable D call. CDR1 is MGHDK and CDR2 is SYGVNS in the germline V gene. V was pared by 1 base and J by 9 bases, with 13 bases between. The CDR3 loop spans 14 amino acids. CDR3 residues: CASSESGPIGEQFF. In DNA form, the CDR3 reads TGTGCCAGCAGTGAATCGGGCCCAATAGGTGAGCAGTTCTTC.

This clonotype was seen more than once but under ten times. The gene calls are TRBV7-9 and TRBJ1-1; no clear D gene. Trimming stripped 1 base from V and 0 bases from J, with 9 bases between. The CDR3 is 15 amino acids. Germline CDR1 SEHNR, CDR2 FQNEAQ (reference sequence). The CDR3 DNA sequence: TGTGCCAGCAGCTTAGAAGGCCAAATGAACACTGAAGCTTTCTTT. Encoded protein: CASSLEGQMNTEAFF. Based on the CDR3 plus reference TRBV7-9 and TRBJ1-1, the full variable domain is DTGVSQNPRHKITKRGQNVTFRCDPISEHNRLYWYRQTLGQGPEFLTYFQNEAQLEKSRLLSDRFSAERPKGSFSTLEIQRTEQGDSAMYLCASSLEGQMNTEAFFGQGTRLTVV.

V gene TRBV7-2 combines with J gene TRBJ2-3; no reliable D call. V was pared by 6 bases and J by 2 bases, with 15 bases between. CDR3 size: 15 residues. From germline, CDR1 is SGHTA and CDR2 FQGNSA. In DNA form, the CDR3 reads TGTGCCAGCAGGGCTACAGCCTTCTCCACAGATACGCAGTATTTT. Translating gives CASRATAFSTDTQYF.

V and J are TRBV20-1 and TRBJ2-7; 8 bases match TRBD1. Germline values: CDR1 DFQATT, CDR2 SNEGSKA (reference sequence). The CDR3 sequence is 15 residues long. CDR3 loop: CCARGPRGHPYEQYV. The CDR3 nucleotides read TGCTGTGCCAGGGGTCCCAGGGGGCATCCTTACGAGCAGTACGTC.

A few counts support this clonotype. The V gene is TRBV5-1, the J gene TRBJ1-2; TRBD1 aligns across 7 bases. CDR3 length: 16 residues. V trimming: 4 bases; J trimming: 1 base; junction bases outside the gene matches: 10. Germline V gene lookup returns CDR1 SGHRS and CDR2 YFSETQ. The CDR3 DNA sequence: TGCGCCAGCAGCCCGGTGGGACAGCCGCGTAACTATGGCTACACCTTC. Protein sequence: CASSPVGQPRNYGYTF.

The chain employs TRBV10-3 and TRBJ2-5; D is uncertain. This CDR3 is 13 amino acids long. The germline V and J ends were trimmed by 4 bases and 4 bases, with 10 bases remaining between them. Germline V gene lookup returns CDR1 ENHRY and CDR2 SYGVKD. The CDR3 reads CAISGGSGETQYF. CDR3 bases: TGTGCCATCAGTGGCGGAAGTGGAGAGACCCAGTACTTC.

In its sample, this clonotype was seen many times. The rearrangement uses TRBV12-3 or TRBV12-4 and TRBJ1-2; tentatively, D is TRBD1 (6 bases). Trimming pared 4 bases from V and 4 bases from J, leaving 10 bases between. The CDR3 has 13 amino acids. The CDR3 here is CASSSPQGYGYTF. The CDR3 nucleotides read TGTGCCAGCAGTTCCCCACAGGGCTATGGCTACACCTTC.

This clonotype was observed at least ten times. This sequence joins TRBV4-1 and TRBJ2-1; D unclear. Deletions cut 1 base from V and 6 bases from J, with 7 bases between. The CDR3 sequence is 13 residues long. CDR1 is MGHRA, CDR2 YSYEKL, per germline. CDR3 in DNA: TGCGCCAGCAGCCAAGCACCCTTCAATGAGCAGTTCTTC. Its protein product is CASSQAPFNEQFF.

The chain carries TRBV20-1 and TRBJ2-4; D remains ambiguous. CDR1 DFQATT and CDR2 SNEGSKA come from the germline V gene (reference sequence). The CDR3 contains 14 residues. V dropped 7 bases and J dropped 0 bases, with 13 bases sitting between them. The chain's CDR3 is CSVRWEGAKNIQYF. CDR3 nucleotide sequence: TGCAGTGTACGGTGGGAAGGAGCCAAAAACATTCAGTACTTC.

The rearrangement links TRBV18 to TRBJ2-3, with 8 bases identical to TRBD1. The CDR3 is 17 amino acids. The V gene end was trimmed by 0 bases and the J gene end by 4 bases; junction bases not matched to a gene: 9. Germline V lookup: CDR1 KGHSH, CDR2 LQKENI. The CDR3 bases are TGTGCCAGCTCACCACCGGATTTGAAGACAGGGGCAGATACGCAGTATTTT. Encoded protein: CASSPPDLKTGADTQYF.

This clonotype was counted at least ten times. The chain links TRBV29-1 to TRBJ2-3, with D possibly matching TRBD1 (5 bases). V was pared by 3 bases and J by 5 bases, with 15 bases between. The CDR3 consists of 14 residues. Germline V gene lookup returns CDR1 SQVTM and CDR2 ANQGSEA. Here the CDR3 DNA reads TGCAGCGTTGACCCGGCAGGGATTCAAGATACGCAGTATTTT. Translating gives CSVDPAGIQDTQYF.

The chain joins TRBV6-5 to TRBJ1-1; D is possibly TRBD1 (5 bases). V dropped 0 bases and J dropped 10 bases, with 15 bases sitting between them. CDR1 is MNHEY, CDR2 SVGAGI, per germline. CDR3 size: 14 residues. CDR3 protein: CASSYSTGLRGAFF. CDR3 bases: TGTGCCAGCAGTTACTCGACGGGGCTACGTGGAGCTTTCTTT.

This clonotype was seen ten or more times. The germline gene is not matched at one end of the junction; a read error may be the cause. The rearrangement uses TRBV10-3 and TRBJ1-6, with TRBD1 identical over 7 bases. Germline V gives CDR1 ENHRY, CDR2 SYGVKD. CDR3 size: 14 residues. The CDR3, as DNA: TGTGCCATCCGTGAGGGGGCGAATAATTCACCCCTCCACTTT. Amino acid sequence: CAIREGANNSPLHF.

The rearrangement joins TRBV4-1 to TRBJ2-2; D uncertain. Trimming shortened V by 1 base and J by 2 bases, and 5 bases separated the two germline ends. In germline, CDR1 is MGHRA, CDR2 YSYEKL. The CDR3 extends over 14 amino acids. The DNA of the CDR3 is TGCGCCAGCAGCCAAGTCGGAAACACCGGGGAGCTGTTTTTT. As protein: CASSQVGNTGELFF.

A few counts support this clonotype. The chain couples TRBV7-9 to TRBJ2-7; D is unclear. Trimming took 5 bases from V and 3 from J, leaving 8 bases between them. This CDR3 contains 12 residues. Germline values: CDR1 SEHNR, CDR2 FQNEAQ (reference sequence). CDR3 residues: CASSRTSYEQYF. The CDR3 DNA sequence: TGTGCCAGCAGCCGTACCAGCTACGAGCAGTACTTC.

This clonotype was detected many times. The chain has TRBV12-3 or TRBV12-4 and TRBJ2-5; D is unclear. This CDR3 is built from 12 residues. Trimming shortened V by 4 bases and J by 4 bases, and 7 bases separated the two germline ends. The CDR3, as DNA: TGTGCCAGCAGTTACCGGACAGAGACCCAGTACTTC. It yields the protein CASSYRTETQYF.

The chain is built from TRBV20-1 and TRBJ2-1; possibly TRBD2 for D (5 bases). The length of the CDR3 is 15 residues. V lost 6 bases and J 3 bases, leaving 18 bases between the germline ends. In germline, CDR1 is DFQATT, CDR2 SNEGSKA (reference sequence). CDR3 sequence: CSATRGSSGYNEQFF. The CDR3 DNA is TGCAGTGCCACTAGAGGGTCCTCTGGCTACAATGAGCAGTTCTTC.